One and the same sample provided the 10 T cell receptor beta chains below, sequenced in a study of T cells in Graves' hyperthyroidism and ophthalmopathy. Amplification yielded TCR beta CDR3 regions, with RNA transcripts as the source. With the HTBI primer set, the TCR CDR3 went through a first round of RT-PCR. TCRdb re-analysed the multiplex PCR reads in MiXCR, keeping a single row per CDR3 protein. In the table there are 250,000 to 350,000 distinct CDR3 sequences, 22% of which are singletons. Sequenced input: blood. Receptors were obtained from a young man with Graves' ophthalmopathy.

This clonotype was counted between two and nine times. The gene calls are TRBV29-1 and TRBJ2-1, with D tentatively TRBD1 or TRBD2 (5 bases each). V lost 3 bases, J lost 9 bases, and 15 bases lay in between. CDR1 is SQVTM, CDR2 ANQGSEA, per germline. CDR3 length equals 13 residues. CDR3 amino acids: CSVDVGVIGEQFF. DNA for the CDR3: TGCAGCGTTGATGTGGGGGTGATAGGTGAGCAGTTCTTC.

The chain combines TRBV7-2 with TRBJ1-2; 10 nucleotides match TRBD1. With V trimmed by 0 bases and J by 4 bases, 2 bases remained unmatched. The CDR3 has 15 amino acids. From germline, CDR1 is SGHTA and CDR2 FQGNSA. The CDR3 spells CASSLAGTGVYGYTF. DNA of the CDR3: TGTGCCAGCAGCTTAGCGGGGACAGGGGTCTATGGCTACACCTTC.

This clonotype occurred many times. This rearrangement joins TRBV20-1 to TRBJ2-7; D is perhaps TRBD2 (5 bases). CDR1 DFQATT and CDR2 SNEGSKA come from the germline V gene (reference sequence). CDR3 length equals 15 residues. The V gene lost 0 bases and the J gene lost 3 bases, with 15 bases spanning the gap. CDR3 DNA sequence: TGCAGTGCTAGAGATTTGCGGGCGCCGTACTACGAGCAGTACTTC. Its translation is CSARDLRAPYYEQYF.

This clonotype has a count of ten or more. CDR3 loop: CASAPPRGLVNEQFF. Written as DNA, the CDR3 is TGTGCCAGCGCCCCCCCGCGCGGGCTAGTCAATGAGCAGTTCTTC. The chain recombines TRBV12-3 or TRBV12-4 with TRBJ2-1; D is perhaps TRBD2 (5 bases). There are 15 residues in the CDR3. V was trimmed by 8 bases and J by 6 bases, leaving 20 bases between them.

This clonotype was found a few times. V usage is TRBV27 and J usage is TRBJ2-1; D is uncertain. Trimming took 4 bases from V and 1 from J, leaving 11 bases between them. The CDR3 is 15 residues long. Germline V gene data show CDR1 as MNHEY and CDR2 as SMNVEV (reference sequence). The CDR3: CASSSYSSSYNEQFF. CDR3 coding DNA: TGTGCCAGCAGTTCCTATTCTTCGTCCTACAATGAGCAGTTCTTC.

V and J are TRBV7-9 and TRBJ2-3, with a weak D call TRBD1 (6 bases). With 5 bases removed from V and 1 base from J, the gap between germline ends came to 16 bases. From germline, CDR1 is SEHNR and CDR2 FQNEAQ (reference sequence). CDR3 length: 16 amino acids. The CDR3 DNA is TGTGCCAGCAGCCCACAGGGCCTAACGGGCACAGATACGCAGTATTTT. Its translation is CASSPQGLTGTDTQYF.

This clonotype was recorded once. Just one base apart from a much larger clone, this may be a read error. The gene calls are TRBV11-2 and TRBJ1-2; D uncertain. The CDR3 length is 14 residues. Trimming left V 11 bases short and J 5 bases short, with 21 bases between. Germline V gene lookup returns CDR1 SGHAT and CDR2 FQNNGV. The CDR3 loop is CAGTQVGRDYGYTF. The DNA of the CDR3 is TGTGCCGGCACCCAGGTTGGGAGGGATTATGGCTACACCTTC.

This chain joins TRBV5-4 and TRBJ1-2; D might be TRBD1 (6 bases). This CDR3 is built from 12 residues. V was shortened by 6 bases and J by 8 bases, with 14 bases between the two germline ends. In germline, CDR1 is SGHNT, CDR2 YYREEE (reference sequence). Here the CDR3 reads CASNHREGGYTF. The CDR3 DNA reads TGTGCCAGCAACCACAGGGAAGGCGGCTACACCTTC.

This clonotype was counted only a few times. The chain links TRBV19 to TRBJ1-1; D is unclear. The CDR3 is 14 residues long. Germline CDR1 and CDR2: LNHDA and SQIVND (reference sequence). V lost 7 bases to trimming and J lost 0 bases, with 12 bases between them. The CDR3 spells CASIHDTLNTEAFF. The CDR3 DNA reads as TGTGCCAGTATTCATGACACATTGAACACTGAAGCTTTCTTT.

The rearrangement links TRBV20-1 to TRBJ2-1; 7 bases match TRBD2. The germline V gene has CDR1 DFQATT and CDR2 SNEGSKA (reference sequence). Unmatched junction bases numbered 3, after V lost 0 bases and J lost 10 bases. The length of the CDR3 is 12 residues. The DNA for the CDR3 is TGCAGTGCTAGAGACCAGACTAGCGAGCAGTTCTTC. It yields the protein CSARDQTSEQFF.